The 8 T cell receptor beta chains below were found in one sample sequenced in a study of shared clonotypes between healthy human individuals. Here immunoSEQ multiplex PCR was the method, and the copy in TCRdb shows in-frame clones only, minus some. The repertoire holds approximately 1.4 million clones, nearly 99% seen once, with 0.45% in the top ten. The sample was naive CD4+ T cells sorted from blood. Subset here: CD45RA+ positively selected. The receptors come from a man aged 25 to 45 in good health.

This sequence joins TRBV27 and TRBJ2-1; D ambiguous. The CDR3 is made up of 13 amino acids. V dropped 3 bases and J dropped 6 bases, with 9 bases sitting between them. Germline V CDR1 and CDR2: MNHEY, SMNVEV (reference sequence). The CDR3 loop is CASSLRPPNEQFF. CDR3 coding DNA: TGTGCCAGCAGTTTGAGGCCTCCCAATGAGCAGTTCTTC.

J is TRBJ2-1 and V is TRBV29-1; D is ambiguous. The CDR3 has 11 residues. The germline CDR1 and CDR2 sequences are SQVTM and ANQGSEA. The CDR3 loop is CTTGLGFEQFF. CDR3 sequence (DNA): TGCACCACCGGATTAGGTTTTGAGCAGTTCTTC.

The V call is TRBV6-5, the J call TRBJ2-7, with D unresolved. The V end was cut by 2 bases, the J end by 0 bases, with 14 bases between. The germline CDR1 and CDR2 sequences are MNHEY and SVGAGI. CDR3 length: 16 amino acids. This chain's CDR3 is CASSYAGPISSYEQYF. The CDR3 region has the DNA TGTGCCAGCAGTTACGCTGGACCGATAAGCTCCTACGAGCAGTACTTC.

A single count supports this clone. The chain couples TRBV28 to TRBJ2-3; 9 bases match TRBD2. The V segment lost 3 bases and the J segment 0 bases; nucleotides outside the gene matches: 4. The CDR3 sequence is 16 residues long. Per germline, CDR1 MDHEN and CDR2 SYDVKM. CDR3 nucleotides: TGTGCCAGCAGTTTGATCACTAGCGGGAGCACAGATACGCAGTATTTT. Its protein product is CASSLITSGSTDTQYF.

V usage is TRBV18 and J usage is TRBJ2-3; the D gene is possibly TRBD2 (5 bases). Germline V gene sequence: CDR1 KGHSH, CDR2 LQKENI. Trimming shortened V by 1 base and J by 7 bases, and 12 bases separated the two germline ends. The CDR3 extends over 14 amino acids. CDR3 in DNA: TGTGCCAGCTCACCACTCACCCTAGCTAATACGCAGTATTTT. Translation gives CASSPLTLANTQYF.

The DNA of the CDR3 is TGCGCCAGCAGCCCACCCACCGGGACAGGGGGCAATGAGCAGTTCTTC. It translates to CASSPPTGTGGNEQFF. The gene calls are TRBV5-1 and TRBJ2-1, with TRBD1 matching over 11 bases. CDR3 length equals 16 residues. CDR1 is SGHRS, CDR2 YFSETQ, per germline. Losses at the gene ends were 4 bases for V and 6 bases for J; bases not matched to a gene: 9.

The CDR3 loop reads CASSPQQFLAGASETQYF. CDR3 nucleotides: TGTGCCAGCTCACCACAACAATTCCTAGCGGGAGCTTCGGAGACCCAGTACTTC. The chain carries TRBV18 and TRBJ2-5; TRBD2 matches at 10 bases. The CDR3 sequence is 18 residues long. With 1 base clipped from V and 5 bases from J, the junction kept 13 bases outside the gene matches. CDR1 is KGHSH, CDR2 LQKENI, per germline.

The rearrangement joins TRBV19 to TRBJ2-5; D is possibly TRBD1 or TRBD2 (5 bases each). V lost 6 bases and J lost 1, with 12 bases in between. The length of the CDR3 is 14 residues. Germline V lookup: CDR1 LNHDA, CDR2 SQIVND (reference sequence). The CDR3 is CASRVNGAQETQYF. DNA for the CDR3: TGTGCCAGTAGGGTAAACGGGGCCCAAGAGACCCAGTACTTC.